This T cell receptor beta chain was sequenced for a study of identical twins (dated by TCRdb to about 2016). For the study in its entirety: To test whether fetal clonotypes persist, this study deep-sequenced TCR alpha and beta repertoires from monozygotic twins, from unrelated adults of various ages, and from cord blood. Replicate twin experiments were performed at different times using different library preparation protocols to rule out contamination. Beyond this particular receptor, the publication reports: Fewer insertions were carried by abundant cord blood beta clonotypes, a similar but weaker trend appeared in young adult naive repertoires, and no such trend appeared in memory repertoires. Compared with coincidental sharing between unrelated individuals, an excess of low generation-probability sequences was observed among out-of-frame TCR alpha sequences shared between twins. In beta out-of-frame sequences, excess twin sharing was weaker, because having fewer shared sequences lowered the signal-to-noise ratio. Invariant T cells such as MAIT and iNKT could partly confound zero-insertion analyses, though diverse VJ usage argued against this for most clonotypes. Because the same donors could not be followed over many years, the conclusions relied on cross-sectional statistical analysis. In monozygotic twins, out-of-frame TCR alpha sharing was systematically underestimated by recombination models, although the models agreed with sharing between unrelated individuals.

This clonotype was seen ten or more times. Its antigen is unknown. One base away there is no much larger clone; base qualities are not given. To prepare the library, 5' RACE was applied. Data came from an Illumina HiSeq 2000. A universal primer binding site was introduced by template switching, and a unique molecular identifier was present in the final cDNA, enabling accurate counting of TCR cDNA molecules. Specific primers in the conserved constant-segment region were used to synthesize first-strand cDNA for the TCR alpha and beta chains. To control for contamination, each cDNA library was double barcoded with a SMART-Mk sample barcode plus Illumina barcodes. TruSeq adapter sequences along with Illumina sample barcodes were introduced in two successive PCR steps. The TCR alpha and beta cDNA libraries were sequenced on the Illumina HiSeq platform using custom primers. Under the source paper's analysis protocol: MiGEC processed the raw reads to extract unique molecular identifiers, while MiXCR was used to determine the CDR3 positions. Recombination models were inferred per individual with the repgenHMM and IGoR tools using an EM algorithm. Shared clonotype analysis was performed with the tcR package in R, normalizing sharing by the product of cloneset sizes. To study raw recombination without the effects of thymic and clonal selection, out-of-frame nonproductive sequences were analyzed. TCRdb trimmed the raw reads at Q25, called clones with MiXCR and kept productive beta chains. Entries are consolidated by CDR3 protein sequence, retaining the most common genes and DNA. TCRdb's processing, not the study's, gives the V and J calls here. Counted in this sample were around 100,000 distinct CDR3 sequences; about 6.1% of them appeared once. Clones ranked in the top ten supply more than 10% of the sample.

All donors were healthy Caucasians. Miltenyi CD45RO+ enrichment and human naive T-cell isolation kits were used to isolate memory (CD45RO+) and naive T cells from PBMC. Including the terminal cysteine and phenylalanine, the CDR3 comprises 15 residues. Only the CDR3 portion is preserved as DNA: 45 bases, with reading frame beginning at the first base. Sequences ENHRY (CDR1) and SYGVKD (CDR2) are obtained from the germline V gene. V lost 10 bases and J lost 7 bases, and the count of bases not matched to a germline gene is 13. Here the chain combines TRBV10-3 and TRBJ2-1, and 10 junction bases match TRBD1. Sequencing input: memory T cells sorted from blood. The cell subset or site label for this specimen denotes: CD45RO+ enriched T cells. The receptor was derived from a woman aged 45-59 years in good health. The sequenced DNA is TGTGCCACCAACCTAGACAGGGGGCCTATTAATGAGCAGTTCTTC. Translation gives CATNLDRGPINEQFF.